This T cell receptor beta chain derives from a study of cytomegalovirus exposure and HLA in healthy donors. Overall study: An earlier analysis found fewer than 120 million unique TCR beta sequences from approximately 190 million T cells.

Germline V gene data show CDR1 as MGHRA and CDR2 as YSYEKL. With V trimmed by 11 bases and J by 2 bases, 10 bases remained unmatched. The CDR3 has 15 amino acids. As to this clone: What it binds is unknown.

With 60 Vbeta and 13 Jbeta primers, the PCR was carried out. This table comes from immunoSEQ multiplex PCR, and its TCRdb copy is limited to in-frame clones, with some not included. The data contain almost 200,000 clones, about 80% of them seen just once; the ten biggest clones take up 3.5% to 5%. Whole-study results and caveats: TCR beta V- and J-gene trimming, according to a later analysis, was linked to a missense DCLRE1C variant.

This TCR derives from a woman in her 30s in good health and CMV-seropositive. The chain employs TRBV4-1 and TRBJ2-3; 10 positions match TRBD2. Sequencing was carried out using PBMCs. CDR3 sequence reads: CASMGLAGVTDTQYF. The CDR3 nucleotides read TGCGCCTCTATGGGGCTAGCGGGGGTCACAGATACGCAGTATTTT.